These 7 T cell receptor beta chains came from one sample sequenced in a study of neurological immune-mediated disorders. The time point here: longitudinal time-point 3. Using its own MiXCR run on the 5' RACE reads, TCRdb lists one record per CDR3 protein. In the table there are around 97,000 distinct CDR3 sequences, 11% of which are singletons. Source material: PBMCs. The receptors here all came from a female donor with HTLV-1-associated myelopathy (HAM/TSP).

This clonotype has only a few counts. J is TRBJ2-3 and V is TRBV9; 11 positions match TRBD2. There are 16 residues in the CDR3. Losses at the gene ends were 4 bases for V and 2 bases for J; bases not matched to a gene: 6. Germline CDR1 reads SGDLS; CDR2 reads YYNGEE. The CDR3 nucleotides read TGTGCCAGCAGCCTTGGACTAGCGGGTCTCACAGATACGCAGTATTTT. It specifies CASSLGLAGLTDTQYF.

This clonotype was recorded at least ten times. CDR3 sequence reads: CASSFIRQANEKLFF. The CDR3 bases are TGCGCCAGCAGCTTTATCCGCCAGGCCAATGAAAAACTGTTTTTT. This rearrangement joins TRBV5-1 to TRBJ1-4; D gene unclear. Trimming shortened V by 2 bases and J by 5 bases, and 13 bases separated the two germline ends. The CDR3 length is 15 residues. Germline V gene sequence: CDR1 SGHRS, CDR2 YFSETQ.

This clonotype has ten or more counts. The genes are TRBV6-6 and TRBJ2-7, with 7 bases that match TRBD1. Per germline, CDR1 MNHNY and CDR2 SVGAGI (reference sequence). Trimming removed 5 bases from V and 0 bases from J; junction bases left unmatched: 4. The CDR3 runs to 14 residues. CDR3 loop: CASSTGDSSYEQYF. CDR3 bases: TGTGCCAGCAGTACTGGGGACAGCTCCTACGAGCAGTACTTC.

At least ten counts were recorded for this clonotype. The rearrangement uses TRBV4-1 and TRBJ1-3; D is ambiguous. CDR1 is MGHRA and CDR2 is YSYEKL in the germline V gene. The CDR3 runs to 11 residues. Trimming removed 3 bases from V and 8 bases from J, with 5 bases in between. CDR3 loop: CASSQSDTIYF. CDR3 sequence (DNA): TGCGCCAGCAGCCAGTCCGACACCATATATTTT.

This clonotype was counted many times. The chain employs TRBV28 and TRBJ2-6; D remains unclear. Germline lookup yields CDR1 MDHEN and CDR2 SYDVKM. The CDR3 sequence is 13 residues long. V gave up 6 bases and J gave up 2 bases, with 5 bases separating them. Written as DNA, the CDR3 is TGTGCCAGCAGCCTTACTGGGGCCAACGTCCTGACTTTC. Translated, it gives CASSLTGANVLTF.

This clonotype was detected many times. This chain connects TRBV5-6 to TRBJ1-1, with 10 bases identical to TRBD1. The germline V gene has CDR1 SGHDT and CDR2 YYEEEE. This CDR3 has 16 amino acids. V lost 2 bases, J lost 0 bases, and 4 bases stayed unmatched. The CDR3 reads CASSLLTGGLNTEAFF. The CDR3 coding sequence is TGTGCCAGCAGCTTACTGACAGGGGGCTTGAACACTGAAGCTTTCTTT.

The CDR3 nucleotides read TGTGCCAGCAGTGGACACAATGAGCAGTTCTTC. This translates into CASSGHNEQFF. This sequence joins TRBV28 and TRBJ2-1; D unresolved. In germline, CDR1 is MDHEN, CDR2 SYDVKM. The CDR3 runs to 11 residues. Trimming removed 5 bases from V and 5 bases from J, with 4 bases in between. The full variable domain, its missing parts supplied by reference TRBV28 and TRBJ2-1, is DVKVTQSSRYLVKRTGEKVFLECVQDMDHENMFWYRQDPGLGLRLIYFSYDVKMKEKGDIPEGYSVSREKKERFSLILESASTNQTSMYLCASSGHNEQFFGPGTRLTVL.